This T cell receptor (beta chain) was sequenced during a study of T cell responses to AZD1222 COVID-19 vaccine. Sequencing was performed with immunoSEQ multiplex PCR; in TCRdb, only in-frame clones are kept and a portion is missing. The table lists roughly 120,000 clones, roughly 92% of them singletons. Unmatched junction bases numbered 11, after V lost 6 bases and J lost 5 bases. The germline V gene has CDR1 SGHRS and CDR2 YFSETQ. There are 15 residues in the CDR3. Whole-study findings and limits: Researchers report vaccine-associated CD4 TCRs spanning spike, with dominance at 160-218 and 743-854. Two AZD1222 doses significantly raised spike-specific TCR breadth and depth over controls.

On this clone itself: The antigen is not known.

The source was peripheral blood, collected 28 days after the second AZD1222 dose. This clonotype originated in an adult who received the AZD1222 COVID-19 vaccine. This sequence joins TRBV5-1 and TRBJ2-3; 8 nucleotides agree with TRBD2. The CDR3 protein is CASNRAASGGDTQYF. The CDR3, as DNA: TGCGCCAGCAACCGGGCGGCCAGCGGGGGAGATACGCAGTATTTT. Combining the CDR3 with reference TRBV5-1 and TRBJ2-3 gives the whole variable domain KAGVTQTPRYLIKTRGQQVTLSCSPISGHRSVSWYQQTPGQGLQFLFEYFSETQRNKGNFPGRFSGRQFSNSRSEMNVSTLELGDSALYLCASNRAASGGDTQYFGPGTRLTVL.